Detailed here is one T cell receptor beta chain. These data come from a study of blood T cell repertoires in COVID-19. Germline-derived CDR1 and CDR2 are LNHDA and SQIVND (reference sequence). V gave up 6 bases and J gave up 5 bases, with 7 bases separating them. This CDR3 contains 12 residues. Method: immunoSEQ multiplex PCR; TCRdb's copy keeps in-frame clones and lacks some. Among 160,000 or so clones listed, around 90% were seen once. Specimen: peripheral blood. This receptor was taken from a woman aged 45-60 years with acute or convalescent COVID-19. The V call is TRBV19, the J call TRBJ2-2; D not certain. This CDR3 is CASSSRTGELFF. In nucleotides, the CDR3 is TGTGCCAGTAGCAGTCGTACCGGGGAGCTGTTTTTT.